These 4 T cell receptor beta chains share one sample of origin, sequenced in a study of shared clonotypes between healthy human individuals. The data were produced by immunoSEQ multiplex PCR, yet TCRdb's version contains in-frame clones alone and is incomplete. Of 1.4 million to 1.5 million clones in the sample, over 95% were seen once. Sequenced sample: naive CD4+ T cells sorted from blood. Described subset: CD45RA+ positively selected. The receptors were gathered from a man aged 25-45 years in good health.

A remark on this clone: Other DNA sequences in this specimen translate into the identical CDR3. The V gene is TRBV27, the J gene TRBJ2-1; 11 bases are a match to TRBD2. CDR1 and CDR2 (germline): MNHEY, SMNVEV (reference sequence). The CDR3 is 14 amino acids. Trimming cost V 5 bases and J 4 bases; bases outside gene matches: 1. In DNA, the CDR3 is TGTGCCAGCAGTCGACTAGCGGGATACAATGAGCAGTTCTTC. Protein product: CASSRLAGYNEQFF.

The CDR3 loop reads CASSLKASGNTDTQYF. For the CDR3, the DNA is TGTGCCAGCAGCTTGAAGGCTAGCGGGAACACAGATACGCAGTATTTT. The J gene is TRBJ2-3, the V gene TRBV5-5, with 9 bases aligning to TRBD2. The junction had 5 bases not matched to a gene; V was cut back by 1 base and J by 2 bases. This CDR3 region has 16 residues. In germline, CDR1 is SGHKS, CDR2 YYEKEE (reference sequence).

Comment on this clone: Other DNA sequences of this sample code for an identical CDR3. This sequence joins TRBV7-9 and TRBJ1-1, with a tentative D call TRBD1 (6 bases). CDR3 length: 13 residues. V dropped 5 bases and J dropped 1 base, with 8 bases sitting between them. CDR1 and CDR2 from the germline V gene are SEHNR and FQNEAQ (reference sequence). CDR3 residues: CASSPRGNTEAFF. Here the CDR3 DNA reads TGTGCCAGCAGCCCCAGGGGGAACACTGAAGCTTTCTTT.

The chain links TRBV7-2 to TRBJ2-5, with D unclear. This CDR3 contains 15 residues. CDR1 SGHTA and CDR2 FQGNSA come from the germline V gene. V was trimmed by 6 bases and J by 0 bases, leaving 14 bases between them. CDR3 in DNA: TGTGCCAGCAGGCTGGGCCGGCACAACCAAGAGACCCAGTACTTC. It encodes CASRLGRHNQETQYF.